The T cell receptor beta chain described here comes from a study of siplizumab effects on memory and regulatory T cells. Findings of the study overall: In unstimulated cells, naive T cells appeared more diverse than memory T cells and seemed major alloresponse contributors.

With respect to this clone: Its antigen is currently unknown.

Measured with immunoSEQ multiplex PCR; TCRdb has only the in-frame clones, and not every one. The profile shows more than 45,000 clones, roughly 93% of them singletons. This TCR came from a human donor in good health. Sequenced sample: CD8+ T cells sorted from blood.

The CDR3 DNA follows: TGTGCCATCAGTGCCTTGGGAGGGCCGGATACGCAGTATTTT. As protein: CAISALGGPDTQYF. The gene calls are TRBV10-3 and TRBJ2-3, with 7 bases identical to TRBD2. The J segment lost 6 bases and the V segment lost 4 bases, leaving 7 bases of the junction unmatched. The CDR3 consists of 14 residues. CDR1 is ENHRY, CDR2 SYGVKD, per germline.